This record covers a single T cell receptor (beta chain). These data originate in a study of blood T cell repertoires in COVID-19. Looking at the study overall: T cells, B-cell-depleted T cells, or PBMCs provided the cDNA or gDNA that served as material.

This table comes from immunoSEQ multiplex PCR, and its TCRdb copy is limited to in-frame clones, with some not included. The profile shows hundreds of thousands of clones, 85% to 90% of them singletons. This clonotype was obtained from a woman aged 50 to 60 who had recovered from COVID-19. Sequenced input: PBMCs or T cells enriched from blood (not recorded which).

DNA of the CDR3: TGTGCCAGCAGCAGAAGACTAGCGGAGTACCAAGAGACCCAGTACTTC. Protein product: CASSRRLAEYQETQYF. The V call is TRBV7-2, the J call TRBJ2-5; 9 nucleotides agree with TRBD2. This CDR3 has 16 amino acids. V was pared by 5 bases and J by 0 bases, with 7 bases of the junction left unmatched. The germline CDR1 and CDR2 sequences are SGHTA and FQGNSA.